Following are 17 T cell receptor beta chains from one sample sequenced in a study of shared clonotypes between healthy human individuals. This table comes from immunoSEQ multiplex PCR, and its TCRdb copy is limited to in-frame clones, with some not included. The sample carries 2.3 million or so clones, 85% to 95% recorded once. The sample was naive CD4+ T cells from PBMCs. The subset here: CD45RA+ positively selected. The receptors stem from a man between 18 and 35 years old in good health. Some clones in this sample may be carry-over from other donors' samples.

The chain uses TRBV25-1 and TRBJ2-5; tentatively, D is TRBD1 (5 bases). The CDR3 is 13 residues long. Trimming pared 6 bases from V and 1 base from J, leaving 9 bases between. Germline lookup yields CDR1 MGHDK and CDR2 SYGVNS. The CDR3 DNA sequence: TGTGCCAGCAGCCAGGGTCGCCAAGAGACCCAGTACTTC. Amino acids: CASSQGRQETQYF.

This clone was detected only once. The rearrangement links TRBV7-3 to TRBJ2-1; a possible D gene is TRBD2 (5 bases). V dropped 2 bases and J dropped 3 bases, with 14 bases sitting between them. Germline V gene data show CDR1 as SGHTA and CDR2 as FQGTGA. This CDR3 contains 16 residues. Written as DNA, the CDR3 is TGTGCCAGCAGCTTATACACAAACCGGGACTACAATGAGCAGTTCTTC. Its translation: CASSLYTNRDYNEQFF.

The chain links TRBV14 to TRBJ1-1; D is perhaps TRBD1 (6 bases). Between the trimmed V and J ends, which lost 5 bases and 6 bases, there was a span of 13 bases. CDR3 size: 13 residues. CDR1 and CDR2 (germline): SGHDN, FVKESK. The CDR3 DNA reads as TGTGCCAGCAGCAAAACGGGACACGCTGAAGCTTTCTTT. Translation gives CASSKTGHAEAFF.

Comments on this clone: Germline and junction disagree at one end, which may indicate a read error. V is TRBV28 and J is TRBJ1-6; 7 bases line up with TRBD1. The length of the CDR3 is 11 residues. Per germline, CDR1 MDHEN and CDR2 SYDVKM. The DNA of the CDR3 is TGTGCCAGCAGTTCGCCACAGGGGCCTTCCTTT. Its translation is CASSSPQGPSF.

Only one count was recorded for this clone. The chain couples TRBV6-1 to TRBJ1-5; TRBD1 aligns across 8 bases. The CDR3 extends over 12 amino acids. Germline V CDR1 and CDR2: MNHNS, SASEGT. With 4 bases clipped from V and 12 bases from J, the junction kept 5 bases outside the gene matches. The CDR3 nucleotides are TGTGCCAGCAGTGTCCGGGACAGGTACCAGCATTTT. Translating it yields CASSVRDRYQHF.

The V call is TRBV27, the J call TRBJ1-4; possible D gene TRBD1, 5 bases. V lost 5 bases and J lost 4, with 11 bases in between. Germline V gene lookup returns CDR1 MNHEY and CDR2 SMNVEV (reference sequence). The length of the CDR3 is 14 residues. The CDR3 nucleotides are TGTGCCAGCAGTGTAGACAGTTTTAATGAAAAACTGTTTTTT. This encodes CASSVDSFNEKLFF.

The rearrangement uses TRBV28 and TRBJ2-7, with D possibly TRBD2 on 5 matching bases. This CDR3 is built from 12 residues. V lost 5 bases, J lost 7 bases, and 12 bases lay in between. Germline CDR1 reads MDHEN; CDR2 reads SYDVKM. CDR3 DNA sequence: TGTGCCAGCAGTACGACTACTACAGAGCAGTACTTC. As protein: CASSTTTTEQYF.

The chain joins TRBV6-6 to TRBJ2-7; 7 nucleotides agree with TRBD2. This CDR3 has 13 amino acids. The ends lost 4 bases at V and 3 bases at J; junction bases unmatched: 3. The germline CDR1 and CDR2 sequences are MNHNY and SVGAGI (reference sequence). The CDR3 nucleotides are TGTGCCAGCAGTTCCGGGAGGAGCTACGAGCAGTACTTC. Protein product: CASSSGRSYEQYF.

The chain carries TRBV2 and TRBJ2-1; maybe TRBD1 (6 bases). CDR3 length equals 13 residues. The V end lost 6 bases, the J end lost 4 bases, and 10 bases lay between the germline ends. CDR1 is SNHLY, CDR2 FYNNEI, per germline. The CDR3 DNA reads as TGTGCCAGCAGCTCTGACAGGTACAATGAGCAGTTCTTC. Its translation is CASSSDRYNEQFF.

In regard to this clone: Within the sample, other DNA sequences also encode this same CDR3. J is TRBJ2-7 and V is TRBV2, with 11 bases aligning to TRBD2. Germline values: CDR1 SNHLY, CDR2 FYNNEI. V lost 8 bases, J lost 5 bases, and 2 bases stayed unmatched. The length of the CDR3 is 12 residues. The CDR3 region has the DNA TGTGCCAGCCTACTAGCGGGAGACGAGCAGTACTTC. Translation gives CASLLAGDEQYF.

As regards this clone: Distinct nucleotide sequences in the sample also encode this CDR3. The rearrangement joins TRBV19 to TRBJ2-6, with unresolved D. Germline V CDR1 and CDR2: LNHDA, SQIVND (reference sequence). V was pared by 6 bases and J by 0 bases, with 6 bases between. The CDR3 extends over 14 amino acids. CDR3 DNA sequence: TGTGCCAGTAGCTTTAGCTCTGGGGCCAACGTCCTGACTTTC. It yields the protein CASSFSSGANVLTF.

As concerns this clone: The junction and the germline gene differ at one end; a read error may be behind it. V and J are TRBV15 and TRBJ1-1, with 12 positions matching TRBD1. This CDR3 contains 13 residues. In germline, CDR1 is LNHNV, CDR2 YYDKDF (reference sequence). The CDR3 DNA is TGTGCCTCCAGGGGGACAGGGGGCCGTGAAGCTTTCTTT. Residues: CASRGTGGREAFF.

CDR3 residues: CASSRVVNADTQYF. CDR3 in DNA: TGTGCCAGCAGCCGTGTGGTTAATGCAGATACGCAGTATTTT. This rearrangement joins TRBV11-2 to TRBJ2-3; D unclear. Germline assignment: CDR1 SGHAT and CDR2 FQNNGV. Trimming shortened V by 5 bases and J by 4 bases, and 13 bases separated the two germline ends. The CDR3 has 14 amino acids.

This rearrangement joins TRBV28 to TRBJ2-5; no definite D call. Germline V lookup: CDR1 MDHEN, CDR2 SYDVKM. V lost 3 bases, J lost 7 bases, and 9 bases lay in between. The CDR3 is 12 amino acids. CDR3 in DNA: TGTGCCAGCAGTTTGCCTAGGGCGACCCAGTACTTC. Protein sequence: CASSLPRATQYF.

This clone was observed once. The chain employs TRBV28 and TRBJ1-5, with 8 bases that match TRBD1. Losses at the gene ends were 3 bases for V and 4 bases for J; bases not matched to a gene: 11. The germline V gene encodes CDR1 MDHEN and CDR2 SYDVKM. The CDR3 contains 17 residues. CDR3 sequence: CASSLRTGGRSNQPQHF. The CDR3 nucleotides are TGTGCCAGCAGTTTGCGTACAGGGGGAAGGAGTAATCAGCCCCAGCATTTT.

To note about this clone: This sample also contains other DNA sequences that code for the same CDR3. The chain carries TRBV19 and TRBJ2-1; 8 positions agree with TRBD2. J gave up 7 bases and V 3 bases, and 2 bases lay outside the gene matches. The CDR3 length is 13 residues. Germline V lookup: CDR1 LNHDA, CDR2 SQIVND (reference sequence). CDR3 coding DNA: TGTGCCAGTAGTATCCAGCGGGAGAATGAGCAGTTCTTC. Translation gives CASSIQRENEQFF.

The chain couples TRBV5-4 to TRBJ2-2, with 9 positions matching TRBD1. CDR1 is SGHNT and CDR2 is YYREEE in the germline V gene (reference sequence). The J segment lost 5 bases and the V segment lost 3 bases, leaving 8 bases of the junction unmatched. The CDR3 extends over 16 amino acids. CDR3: CASSSSSGTGTGELFF. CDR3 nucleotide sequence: TGTGCCAGCAGCTCGTCCTCCGGGACAGGGACCGGGGAGCTGTTTTTT.